Given below is one TCR beta chain in context. Its antigen is still unknown. The treatment denotes: around 19 received Ad26.COV2.S at low or high dose, single or two shots; 5 received placebo; per-sample allocation not given. It was on day 63 after the first vaccine or placebo injection that samples were taken. Expression of Wuhan-strain SARS-CoV-2 spike came from the Ad26 vector that formed the vaccine. The data were taken from a study of Ad26.COV2.S vaccination and SARS-CoV-2 variants. Study context: Ad26.COV2.S, an intramuscular injection, was given once or twice 56 days apart. Whole-study results and caveats: Vaccinees showed greater spike-specific TCR breadth than placebo recipients. It is possible that the TCR breadth and depth analyses underestimated the total T cell responses.

J lost 4 bases, V lost 0 bases, and 3 bases had no gene match. Germline CDR1 reads ENHRY; CDR2 reads SYGVKD. The CDR3 runs to 16 residues. Assay: immunoSEQ multiplex PCR; the TCRdb copy retains only in-frame clones and omits some. The sample records about 350,000 clones, approximately 86% being singletons. This receptor was obtained from a person between 18 and 65 years old who received the Ad26.COV2.S COVID-19 vaccine or a placebo. Sequenced material: peripheral blood, taken in a trial of Ad26.COV2.S vaccine versus placebo. The gene calls are TRBV10-3 and TRBJ1-5; 10 bases fit TRBD1. The CDR3 is CAISESGTGVNQPQHF. The CDR3 region has the DNA TGTGCCATCAGTGAGTCTGGGACAGGGGTTAATCAGCCCCAGCATTTT.